The 20 T cell receptor beta chains in this list originate from one sample, sequenced in a study of T cell repertoires in cytomegalovirus infection. TCRdb analysed the reads with MiXCR anew, one entry per CDR3 protein. The sample contains some 300,000 distinct CDR3 sequences, about 8.8% of which appear only once. The sequenced sample consisted of PBMCs. These TCRs come from a human donor in good health (CMV status not recorded). Some clones in this sample may be carry-over from other donors' samples.

This clonotype was counted at least ten times. The CDR3 here is CASSQDLWGGEQFF. CDR3 sequence (DNA): TGCGCCAGCAGCCAAGATCTATGGGGGGGTGAGCAGTTCTTC. The V and J genes are TRBV4-3 and TRBJ2-1, with 7 bases that match TRBD2. With 0 bases clipped from V and 9 bases from J, the junction kept 5 bases outside the gene matches. CDR3 length: 14 residues. Germline-derived CDR1 and CDR2 are LGHNA and YSLEER.

This clonotype was seen repeatedly, ten times or more. V is TRBV12-3 or TRBV12-4 and J is TRBJ2-7; D possibly uses TRBD1 or TRBD2 (7 bases each). V was cut by 8 bases and J by 0 bases, with 11 bases left in between. CDR3 length: 13 residues. CDR3 sequence reads: CASQGGSSYEQYF. The CDR3, as DNA: TGTGCCAGCCAGGGGGGGTCCTCCTACGAGCAGTACTTC.

Judged by abundance, this clonotype is medium-sized. The CDR3 region has the DNA TGTGCCAGCAGTATTAGCGGGACAGCGCAAAATGAAAAACTGTTTTTT. The encoded protein is CASSISGTAQNEKLFF. This sequence joins TRBV7-2 and TRBJ1-4, with TRBD1 matching 7 bases. Germline lookup yields CDR1 SGHTA and CDR2 FQGNSA. Losses at the gene ends were 6 bases for V and 5 bases for J; bases not matched to a gene: 12. CDR3 size: 16 residues.

Here the CDR3 reads CASGPTWRSTDTQYF. CDR3 nucleotides: TGTGCCAGCGGCCCAACTTGGAGGTCCACAGATACGCAGTATTTT. The chain couples TRBV9 to TRBJ2-3, with a tentative D call TRBD2 (5 bases). The length of the CDR3 is 15 residues. V lost 7 bases and J lost 2, with 17 bases in between. Per germline, CDR1 SGDLS and CDR2 YYNGEE.

This clonotype has at least ten counts. V and J are TRBV4-1 and TRBJ2-3; D gene uncertain. CDR1 and CDR2 (germline): MGHRA, YSYEKL. The CDR3 has 14 amino acids. With 2 bases removed from V and 6 bases from J, the gap between germline ends came to 12 bases. The CDR3 sequence: CASSQSPLRDTQYF. The CDR3 DNA sequence: TGCGCCAGCAGCCAAAGCCCCCTCAGGGATACGCAGTATTTT.

This clonotype was recorded at least ten times. The rearrangement joins TRBV7-2 to TRBJ1-2; TRBD1 agrees at 7 bases. V dropped 5 bases and J dropped 6; count of bases not matched to a gene: 9. Germline V lookup: CDR1 SGHTA, CDR2 FQGNSA. This CDR3 has 14 amino acids. CDR3 region: CASSLETGRDGYTF. The CDR3 DNA is TGTGCCAGCAGCCTCGAGACAGGGAGGGATGGCTACACCTTC.

This clonotype was counted a few times. The chain couples TRBV7-6 to TRBJ1-6, with D maybe TRBD1 (5 bases). Deletions cut 5 bases from V and 7 bases from J, with 15 bases between. The CDR3 extends over 15 amino acids. CDR1 is SGHVS and CDR2 is FNYEAQ in the germline V gene. CDR3 loop: CASSPSGRINSPLHF. CDR3 coding DNA: TGTGCCAGCAGCCCTTCGGGGCGGATCAATTCACCCCTCCACTTT. Full variable domain (rest looked up from reference TRBV7-6 and TRBJ1-6): GAGVSQSPRYKVTKRGQDVALRCDPISGHVSLYWYRQALGQGPEFLTYFNYEAQQDKSGLPNDRFSAERPEGSISTLTIQRTEQRDSAMYRCASSPSGRINSPLHFGNGTRLTVT.

This clonotype was found many times. V gene TRBV5-1 combines with J gene TRBJ2-2; D call uncertain. The V gene lost 9 bases and the J gene lost 5 bases, with 11 bases spanning the gap. The CDR3 covers 12 residues. The germline V gene encodes CDR1 SGHRS and CDR2 YFSETQ. The CDR3 sequence is CANLLETGELFF. The CDR3 region has the DNA TGCGCCAACCTCCTGGAGACCGGGGAGCTGTTTTTT. The full variable domain, rest sourced from reference TRBV5-1 and TRBJ2-2, is KAGVTQTPRYLIKTRGQQVTLSCSPISGHRSVSWYQQTPGQGLQFLFEYFSETQRNKGNFPGRFSGRQFSNSRSEMNVSTLELGDSALYLCANLLETGELFFGEGSRLTVL.

This clonotype was observed a few times. This chain joins TRBV12-3 or TRBV12-4 and TRBJ1-2; TRBD1 agrees at 12 bases. The CDR3 spans 16 residues. V trimming: 6 bases; J trimming: 5 bases; junction bases outside the gene matches: 10. The CDR3 bases are TGTGCCAGCAGCAAGGCCGGGACAGGGGGCTCTTATGGCTACACCTTC. It encodes CASSKAGTGGSYGYTF.

The table lists this clonotype with many counts. The rearrangement uses TRBV19 and TRBJ2-2; 12 nucleotides agree with TRBD1. The CDR3 spans 16 residues. Germline V gives CDR1 LNHDA, CDR2 SQIVND (reference sequence). Trimming removed 7 bases from V and 7 bases from J; junction bases left unmatched: 10. The CDR3 region is CASIPRGQGAFGELFF. The CDR3 DNA reads as TGTGCCAGTATCCCACGGGGACAGGGGGCCTTCGGGGAGCTGTTTTTT.

The rearrangement joins TRBV5-4 to TRBJ1-2, with a possible D match to TRBD1 (5 bases). CDR1 is SGHNT and CDR2 is YYREEE in the germline V gene (reference sequence). Deletions cut 4 bases from V and 5 bases from J, with 15 bases between. The CDR3 contains 14 residues. The DNA of the CDR3 is TGTGCCAGCAGCGCAGTGGGGGGGACTTATGGCTACACCTTC. This codes for CASSAVGGTYGYTF.

This clonotype was seen many times. This chain joins TRBV11-2 and TRBJ2-2, with D perhaps given as TRBD1 or TRBD2 (5 bases each). The CDR3 sequence is 15 residues long. The germline V and J ends were trimmed by 2 bases and 5 bases, with 12 bases remaining between them. Germline V CDR1 and CDR2: SGHAT, FQNNGV. CDR3 nucleotide sequence: TGTGCCAGCAGCTTATCCGGGGCCGGGACCGGGGAGCTGTTTTTT. Its protein is CASSLSGAGTGELFF.

This sequence joins TRBV29-1 and TRBJ2-1; 10 bases are a match to TRBD1. CDR3 length: 13 residues. From germline, CDR1 is SQVTM and CDR2 ANQGSEA. V was clipped by 6 bases and J by 6 bases; unmatched bases: 5. The CDR3 region is CSVDGTGVNEQFF. In DNA, the CDR3 is TGCAGCGTCGACGGGACAGGGGTCAATGAGCAGTTCTTC.

This chain connects TRBV18 to TRBJ2-5; 10 nucleotides line up with TRBD1. CDR3 length: 16 amino acids. Germline V CDR1 and CDR2: KGHSH, LQKENI. Germline trimming cut 1 base from V and 1 base from J; bases unmatched to any gene: 3. The CDR3 sequence is CASSPRRDRGQETQYF. The CDR3 DNA reads TGTGCCAGCTCACCACGCCGGGACAGGGGCCAAGAGACCCAGTACTTC.

This clonotype has ten or more counts. The chain couples TRBV6-2 or TRBV6-3 to TRBJ1-5; D unclear. Trimming pared 6 bases from V and 3 bases from J, leaving 12 bases between. Germline lookup yields CDR1 MNHEY and CDR2 SVGEGT. This CDR3 has 14 residues. For the CDR3, the DNA is TGTGCCAGCAGAACTATAGGGCCCAATCAGCCCCAGCATTTT. Its protein product is CASRTIGPNQPQHF.

This clonotype was picked up a small number of times. J is TRBJ1-6 and V is TRBV6-6, with TRBD1 as a possible D gene (5 bases). CDR1 and CDR2 (germline): MNHNY, SVGAGI (reference sequence). The CDR3 consists of 15 residues. V was clipped by 5 bases and J by 9 bases, with 17 bases between them. CDR3 DNA: TGTGCCAGCAGTGCCCCGGGGGGGGTAGGTTCACCCCTCCACTTT. This codes for CASSAPGGVGSPLHF.

With respect to this clonotype: A much larger clonotype is one base distant, so this may be a read error. The chain combines TRBV7-6 with TRBJ2-7; 7 positions agree with TRBD2. The V gene's germline CDR1 is SGHVS and CDR2 FNYEAQ. The length of the CDR3 is 15 residues. Germline trimming cut 4 bases from V and 0 bases from J; bases unmatched to any gene: 6. CDR3 bases: TGTGCCAGCAGCTCATCCTCGGGAGGCTCCTACGAGCAGTACTTC. This sequence encodes CASSSSSGGSYEQYF.

This clonotype has ten or more counts. The genes are TRBV7-6 and TRBJ1-1; D is ambiguous. CDR3 length equals 14 residues. V was shortened by 0 bases and J by 6 bases, with 11 bases between the two germline ends. The V gene's germline CDR1 is SGHVS and CDR2 FNYEAQ. The CDR3 DNA is TGTGCCAGCAGCTTAGCTGGGTTGGCGTCTGAAGCTTTCTTT. It specifies CASSLAGLASEAFF.

The chain is built from TRBV5-4 and TRBJ1-2; no clear D. The V gene's germline CDR1 is SGHNT and CDR2 YYREEE (reference sequence). V lost 1 base and J 1 base, leaving 14 bases between the germline ends. There are 16 residues in the CDR3. CDR3 region: CASSLYNSALNYGYTF. Written as DNA, the CDR3 is TGTGCCAGCAGCTTGTACAACAGTGCTCTTAACTATGGCTACACCTTC.

This clonotype has at least ten counts. This chain links TRBV7-2 with TRBJ2-2, with D possibly TRBD1 on 5 matching bases. V was trimmed by 1 base and J by 4 bases, leaving 10 bases between them. This CDR3 is 15 amino acids long. Germline V CDR1 and CDR2: SGHTA, FQGNSA. This CDR3 reads CASSLGQGRTGELFF. The CDR3 DNA sequence: TGTGCCAGCAGCTTAGGGCAGGGTCGCACCGGGGAGCTGTTTTTT.